The 5 T cell receptor beta chains given below trace back to one sample, sequenced in a study of cytotoxic CD8 clonotypes in ibrutinib-treated CLL. Repertoires were generated with immunoSEQ multiplex PCR, while TCRdb's copy carries only in-frame clones and drops some. The table lists roughly 200,000 clones, roughly three quarters of them singletons. Sequencing used PBMCs, obtained after 12 months of ibrutinib treatment. The origin of the receptors is a human donor with chronic lymphocytic leukemia.

This clone was observed a single time. This chain connects TRBV28 to TRBJ1-5; D perhaps matches TRBD1 (5 bases). Trimming shortened V by 9 bases and J by 0 bases, and 15 bases separated the two germline ends. The CDR3 consists of 15 residues. Germline CDR1 reads MDHEN; CDR2 reads SYDVKM. CDR3 in amino acids: CASIQGALSNQPQHF. Written as DNA, the CDR3 is TGTGCCAGTATCCAGGGAGCTCTTAGCAATCAGCCCCAGCATTTT.

This clone appeared a single time. The gene calls are TRBV9 and TRBJ1-1; TRBD1 is a possible D gene (6 bases). This CDR3 is built from 17 residues. The germline V and J ends were trimmed by 4 bases and 3 bases, with 22 bases remaining between them. The V gene's germline CDR1 is SGDLS and CDR2 YYNGEE. Here the CDR3 DNA reads TGTGCCAGCAGCACCCCGGAGAGAGGACAGTCGGACACTGAAGCTTTCTTT. Translation gives CASSTPERGQSDTEAFF. Supplemented by reference TRBV9 and TRBJ1-1, the full variable domain reads DSGVTQTPKHLITATGQRVTLRCSPRSGDLSVYWYQQSLDQGLQFLIQYYNGEERAKGNILERFSAQQFPDLHSELNLSSLELGDSALYFCASSTPERGQSDTEAFFGQGTRLTVV.

V is TRBV6-5 and J is TRBJ2-5; D is perhaps TRBD2 (6 bases). The ends were cut back, 0 bases at V and 5 bases at J, with 13 bases in the middle. This CDR3 has 15 amino acids. Looked up from germline, CDR1 is MNHEY and CDR2 is SVGAGI. The CDR3: CASSYSEGRYETQYF. CDR3 coding DNA: TGTGCCAGCAGTTACTCGGAGGGGAGATATGAGACCCAGTACTTC.

The chain couples TRBV5-1 to TRBJ2-2; the match to TRBD2 covers 9 bases. J gave up 3 bases and V 0 bases, and 0 bases lay outside the gene matches. CDR1 and CDR2 from the germline V gene are SGHRS and YFSETQ. The CDR3 spans 15 residues. The DNA for the CDR3 is TGCGCCAGCAGCTTGGTAGCGGGGGACACCGGGGAGCTGTTTTTT. This gives the protein CASSLVAGDTGELFF.

This chain connects TRBV27 to TRBJ1-2, with a tentative D call TRBD1 (6 bases). The V gene lost 6 bases and the J gene lost 2 bases, with 19 bases spanning the gap. Germline lookup yields CDR1 MNHEY and CDR2 SMNVEV (reference sequence). The length of the CDR3 is 16 residues. The DNA for the CDR3 is TGTGCCAGCAGGAGATCCTCACAGGGATCAAACTATGGCTACACCTTC. Amino acids: CASRRSSQGSNYGYTF.